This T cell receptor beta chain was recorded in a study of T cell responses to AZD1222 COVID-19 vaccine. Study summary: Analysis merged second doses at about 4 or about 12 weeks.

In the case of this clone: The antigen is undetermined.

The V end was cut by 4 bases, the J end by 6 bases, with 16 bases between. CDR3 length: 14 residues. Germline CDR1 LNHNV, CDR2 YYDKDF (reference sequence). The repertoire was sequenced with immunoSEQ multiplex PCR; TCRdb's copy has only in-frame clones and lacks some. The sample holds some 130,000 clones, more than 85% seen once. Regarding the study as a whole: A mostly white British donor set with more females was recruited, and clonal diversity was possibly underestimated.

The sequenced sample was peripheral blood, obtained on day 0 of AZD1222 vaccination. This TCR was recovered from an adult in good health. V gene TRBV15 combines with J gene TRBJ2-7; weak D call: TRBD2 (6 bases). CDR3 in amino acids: CATSNGRSGGEQYF. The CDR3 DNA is TGTGCCACCAGCAACGGACGGTCCGGGGGCGAGCAGTACTTC.